This passage covers 3 T cell receptor beta chains from one sample sequenced in a study of blood T cell repertoires in COVID-19. The method was immunoSEQ multiplex PCR; TCRdb's version includes in-frame clones alone and lacks a portion of them. Of tens of thousands of clones in the sample, 76% were seen once. The sequenced sample was peripheral blood. The receptors originated from a man between 65 and 85 years old with active or convalescent COVID-19.

The chain uses TRBV5-5 and TRBJ1-1; no definite D call. The CDR3 contains 15 residues. Germline values: CDR1 SGHKS, CDR2 YYEKEE (reference sequence). The ends were cut back, 2 bases at V and 2 bases at J, with 13 bases in the middle. DNA of the CDR3: TGTGCCAGCAGCTTATCTTTGGGAGTAAACACTGAAGCTTTCTTT. This sequence encodes CASSLSLGVNTEAFF.

The chain recombines TRBV7-6 with TRBJ2-3, with 11 positions matching TRBD2. CDR3 length: 18 residues. Looked up from germline, CDR1 is SGHVS and CDR2 is FNYEAQ. With V trimmed by 5 bases and J by 0 bases, 10 bases remained unmatched. The CDR3 sequence is CASSRGTSGVVSTDTQYF. CDR3 nucleotides: TGTGCCAGCAGCCGGGGGACTAGCGGCGTCGTAAGCACAGATACGCAGTATTTT.

This clone was seen just once. This chain joins TRBV29-1 and TRBJ2-7; D is possibly TRBD1 (6 bases). This CDR3 is built from 12 residues. Trimming removed 7 bases from V and 8 bases from J, with 18 bases in between. CDR1 and CDR2 (germline): SQVTM, ANQGSEA. The CDR3 coding sequence is TGCAGCGCGAACATTGGACAGAATAAGCAGTACTTC. As protein: CSANIGQNKQYF.